This T cell receptor (beta chain) was recorded in a study of cytomegalovirus exposure and HLA in healthy donors. The study's findings and limits: It was in a later analysis that TCR association rates were seen to vary by HLA locus, highest for DRB1 and lowest for HLA-C.

This PCR relied on a set of 60 Vbeta primers and 13 Jbeta primers. Assay: immunoSEQ multiplex PCR; the TCRdb copy retains only in-frame clones and omits some. The sample gives more than 110,000 clones, just over 70% of which show up once; 1.5% to 2% is in the top ten. On this clone: Its antigen remains unknown.

V gave up 1 base and J gave up 2 bases, with 9 bases separating them. The germline CDR1 and CDR2 sequences are SEHNR and FQNEAQ (reference sequence). The CDR3 is made up of 15 amino acids. J is TRBJ2-4 and V is TRBV7-9; tentative D call: TRBD1 (6 bases). This receptor was identified in a woman aged 25 to 45 in good health and CMV-seronegative. What was sequenced was PBMCs. The DNA for the CDR3 is TGTGCCAGCAGCTTAGTACAGGGAACCAAAAACATTCAGTACTTC. Amino acid sequence: CASSLVQGTKNIQYF.